This T cell receptor beta chain originates from a study of cytomegalovirus exposure and HLA in healthy donors. The length of the CDR3 is 15 residues. The germline gives CDR1 MDHEN, CDR2 SYDVKM. V was pared by 5 bases and J by 9 bases, with 13 bases of the junction left unmatched. PCR involved 60 Vbeta and 13 Jbeta primers. TCRdb keeps only in-frame clones here, not all; method: immunoSEQ multiplex PCR. The table lists approximately 160,000 clones, around three quarters of them singletons. This clone was counted only a few times. The sample consisted of PBMCs. The TCR originated in a man aged 40-49 years in good health and CMV-seronegative. The chain combines TRBV28 with TRBJ2-7, with 10 bases lining up with TRBD2. The CDR3 loop is CASSVLAGEHQWQYF. As DNA, the CDR3 is TGTGCCAGCAGTGTCCTAGCGGGAGAGCACCAATGGCAGTACTTC.